A single sample is the source of the 4 T cell receptor beta chains below, sequenced in a study of blood T cell repertoires in COVID-19. TCRdb keeps only in-frame clones here, not all; method: immunoSEQ multiplex PCR. Of 250,000 to 350,000 clones listed, around nine tenths are singletons. What was sequenced was peripheral blood. The receptor set was obtained from a woman in her sixties with acute or convalescent COVID-19.

The chain links TRBV3-1 (or the pseudogene TRBV3-2) to TRBJ1-1; possibly TRBD1 for D (6 bases). The CDR3 runs 15 residues. The V end lost 1 base, the J end lost 2 bases, and 11 bases lay between the germline ends. Germline CDR1 LGHDT, CDR2 YNNKEL (reference sequence). The CDR3 coding sequence is TGTGCCAGCAGCCAAGCGGGAGGGGGAAACACTGAAGCTTTCTTT. Protein product: CASSQAGGGNTEAFF.

The V call is TRBV7-8, the J call TRBJ2-1, with TRBD2 matching 7 bases. Germline CDR1 SGHVS, CDR2 FQNEAQ. V trimming: 1 base; J trimming: 5 bases; junction bases outside the gene matches: 2. The CDR3 contains 14 residues. CDR3 sequence: CASSLEAGNNEQFF. The CDR3 region has the DNA TGTGCCAGCAGCTTAGAAGCGGGGAACAATGAGCAGTTCTTC.

The chain couples TRBV6-5 to TRBJ2-4; 8 bases line up with TRBD1. CDR1 is MNHEY and CDR2 is SVGAGI in the germline V gene. The CDR3 spans 15 residues. The V and J ends lost 8 bases and 1 base, in that order; junction bases with no gene match: 7. In DNA form, the CDR3 reads TGTGCCAGCCTAACAGGGGGGACGGCCAAAAACATTCAGTACTTC. It yields the protein CASLTGGTAKNIQYF.

The chain couples TRBV7-9 to TRBJ2-7; D remains unclear. Trimming pared 4 bases from V and 1 base from J, leaving 17 bases between. The CDR3 loop spans 16 amino acids. The germline V gene has CDR1 SEHNR and CDR2 FQNEAQ (reference sequence). Here the CDR3 reads CASSSKIKAKSYEQYF. DNA for the CDR3: TGTGCCAGCAGCTCGAAGATCAAAGCGAAATCCTACGAGCAGTACTTC.